A single sample is the source of the 18 T cell receptor beta chains below, sequenced in a study of T cell responses to AZD1222 COVID-19 vaccine. Measured with immunoSEQ multiplex PCR; TCRdb has only the in-frame clones, and not every one. The table has around 160,000 clones, approximately 94% seen once. The sample consisted of peripheral blood, taken 28 days after the second AZD1222 dose. The receptors derive from an adult who received the AZD1222 COVID-19 vaccine.

The chain has TRBV11-2 and TRBJ1-1; 10 positions agree with TRBD1. V lost 4 bases to trimming and J lost 5 bases; unmatched junction nucleotides: 10. The CDR3 sequence is 16 residues long. Germline CDR1 and CDR2: SGHAT and FQNNGV. The CDR3 region is CASSSRMGQGSTEAFF. The CDR3 nucleotides are TGTGCCAGCAGCTCGCGCATGGGACAGGGGTCGACTGAAGCTTTCTTT.

At least ten counts were recorded for this clone. The chain links TRBV5-4 to TRBJ2-7; tentative D call: TRBD2 (5 bases). The CDR3 spans 15 residues. V shed 4 bases and J shed 7 bases, with 21 bases lying between them. Germline lookup yields CDR1 SGHNT and CDR2 YYREEE (reference sequence). The CDR3 DNA is TGTGCCAGCAGCCTGTCACTGGAGGATTACGGAGAGCAGTACTTC. Translating it yields CASSLSLEDYGEQYF.

The V call is TRBV2, the J call TRBJ2-7; 13 bases map to TRBD2. V was clipped by 8 bases and J by 0 bases; unmatched bases: 4. This CDR3 comprises 15 residues. Per germline, CDR1 SNHLY and CDR2 FYNNEI. In DNA form, the CDR3 reads TGTGCCAGCGGACTAGCGGGAGACCACTCCTACGAGCAGTACTTC. This codes for CASGLAGDHSYEQYF.

V usage is TRBV2 and J usage is TRBJ1-1, with D hard to call. The germline CDR1 and CDR2 sequences are SNHLY and FYNNEI. Trimming stripped 5 bases from V and 11 bases from J, with 12 bases between. This CDR3 is 11 amino acids long. Here the CDR3 reads CASSLDLRAFF. CDR3 bases: TGTGCCAGCAGTCTGGACCTTCGGGCTTTCTTT.

The CDR3 DNA reads TGTGCCAGCTCACCACCGACTAGCGGAGGAGAGACCCAGTACTTC. Translation: CASSPPTSGGETQYF. The chain employs TRBV18 and TRBJ2-5; 9 nucleotides align to TRBD2. Germline assignment: CDR1 KGHSH and CDR2 LQKENI. V shed 0 bases and J 4 bases; nucleotides not matched to a gene: 3. The CDR3 runs 15 residues.

This chain links TRBV6-1 with TRBJ2-7; possible D gene TRBD2, 5 bases. Germline V gives CDR1 MNHNS, CDR2 SASEGT. The CDR3 sequence is 13 residues long. Trimming cost V 2 bases and J 4 bases, with 9 bases left between them. The CDR3: CASSEFPGYEQYF. CDR3 nucleotide sequence: TGTGCCAGCAGTGAATTCCCGGGGTACGAGCAGTACTTC.

The genes are TRBV9 and TRBJ2-7; D possibly uses TRBD1 or TRBD2 (5 bases each). The CDR3 covers 14 residues. The ends were cut back, 3 bases at V and 6 bases at J, with 16 bases in the middle. CDR1 and CDR2 from the germline V gene are SGDLS and YYNGEE. The CDR3 protein is CASSGYRGAREQYF. The DNA for the CDR3 is TGTGCCAGCAGCGGCTATAGAGGGGCTCGCGAGCAGTACTTC.

This chain joins TRBV12-3 or TRBV12-4 and TRBJ2-1; 11 bases fit TRBD2. CDR3 length equals 13 residues. V shed 6 bases, J shed 7 bases, and the junction held 2 bases outside the gene matches. CDR3: CASRLAGVNEQFF. CDR3 DNA: TGTGCCAGCAGACTAGCGGGAGTAAATGAGCAGTTCTTC.

The chain links TRBV24-1 to TRBJ1-4; tentative D call: TRBD1 (6 bases). V was pared by 4 bases and J by 5 bases, with 22 bases between. The germline gives CDR1 KGHDR, CDR2 SFDVKD. CDR3 length: 18 amino acids. DNA for the CDR3: TGTGCCACCAGTGACTCCCGGGGGCGCGGGACAAAAAATGAAAAACTGTTTTTT. It translates to CATSDSRGRGTKNEKLFF.

This chain joins TRBV18 and TRBJ2-3; D may be TRBD1 (6 bases). This CDR3 has 14 residues. Germline values: CDR1 KGHSH, CDR2 LQKENI. Trimming cost V 6 bases and J 6 bases, with 16 bases left between them. The CDR3 spells CASSPGGSGDTQYF. The CDR3 DNA reads as TGTGCCAGCTCCCCTGGGGGCTCCGGGGATACGCAGTATTTT.

The chain recombines TRBV27 with TRBJ1-6; the D is unclear. This CDR3 comprises 17 residues. The germline CDR1 and CDR2 sequences are MNHEY and SMNVEV (reference sequence). With 4 bases removed from V and 4 bases from J, the gap between germline ends came to 17 bases. CDR3 coding DNA: TGTGCCAGCAGTTCGGAGATAACACCCGATTATAATTCACCCCTCCACTTT. Its translation is CASSSEITPDYNSPLHF.

This chain connects TRBV5-1 to TRBJ2-5; D is uncertain. The CDR3 has 15 amino acids. The V and J ends lost 0 bases and 1 base respectively, with 10 bases between them. Germline CDR1 is SGHRS and CDR2 is YFSETQ. For the CDR3, the DNA is TGCGCCAGCAGCTTGGATGGGAACCTCCAAGAGACCCAGTACTTC. Protein sequence: CASSLDGNLQETQYF.

The chain combines TRBV5-1 with TRBJ1-5; no definite D call. This CDR3 spans 19 amino acids. Trimming removed 9 bases at V and 0 bases at J, with 28 bases between. Germline loops: CDR1 SGHRS, CDR2 YFSETQ. CDR3 region: CAIEEGRESVFGSNQPQHF. The DNA for the CDR3 is TGCGCCATCGAGGAGGGTCGCGAGTCTGTATTCGGTAGCAATCAGCCCCAGCATTTT. Looking up the rest from reference TRBV5-1 and TRBJ1-5 gives the full variable domain: KAGVTQTPRYLIKTRGQQVTLSCSPISGHRSVSWYQQTPGQGLQFLFEYFSETQRNKGNFPGRFSGRQFSNSRSEMNVSTLELGDSALYLCAIEEGRESVFGSNQPQHFGDGTRLSIL.

This rearrangement joins TRBV2 to TRBJ2-4, with D hard to call. This CDR3 region has 14 residues. Per germline, CDR1 SNHLY and CDR2 FYNNEI. Trimming pared 8 bases from V and 2 bases from J, leaving 13 bases between. The CDR3: CASSIGGTKNIQYF. Here the CDR3 DNA reads TGTGCCAGCTCTATTGGCGGCACCAAAAACATTCAGTACTTC.

This rearrangement joins TRBV9 to TRBJ2-1; 10 nucleotides agree with TRBD2. V was pared by 4 bases and J by 8 bases, with 12 bases of the junction left unmatched. Looked up from germline, CDR1 is SGDLS and CDR2 is YYNGEE. The CDR3 spans 16 residues. CDR3 protein: CASSPKWLAGAHEQFF. CDR3 sequence (DNA): TGTGCCAGCAGCCCAAAATGGCTAGCGGGAGCACATGAGCAGTTCTTC.

This clone came up a few times. The genes are TRBV7-2 and TRBJ2-1, with 7 bases that match TRBD2. CDR1 SGHTA and CDR2 FQGNSA come from the germline V gene. V shed 0 bases, J shed 9 bases, and the junction held 5 bases outside the gene matches. The CDR3 sequence is 14 residues long. The CDR3: CASSLARERAEQFF. CDR3 nucleotide sequence: TGTGCCAGCAGCTTAGCGCGGGAGCGAGCTGAGCAGTTCTTC.

This clone was found once. The rearrangement uses TRBV6-6 and TRBJ2-1; 8 nucleotides line up with TRBD2. This CDR3 is 15 amino acids long. Germline CDR1 and CDR2: MNHNY and SVGAGI (reference sequence). V gave up 6 bases and J gave up 9 bases; unmatched junction bases: 13. CDR3 DNA: TGTGCCAGCAGAGACGACGGGAGGGCCGCGGGTGAGCAGTTCTTC. Amino acid sequence: CASRDDGRAAGEQFF.

The chain is built from TRBV27 and TRBJ2-1; TRBD2 matches 8 bases. The germline V gene has CDR1 MNHEY and CDR2 SMNVEV (reference sequence). The CDR3 length is 14 residues. After removal of 7 bases from V and 1 base from J, the junction contained 3 bases not matched to a gene. The CDR3 DNA follows: TGTGCCAGCACTGAGCGGGGGTCCTACAATGAGCAGTTCTTC. Translated, it gives CASTERGSYNEQFF.